The 28 T cell receptor beta chains presented below share a single source sample, sequenced in a study of identifying expanded T cells in peripheral blood. Libraries were prepared by immunoSEQ multiplex PCR; TCRdb keeps only in-frame clonotypes and omits some of them. The sample lists approximately 110,000 clones, about 89% occurring once. The sample was blood. The source of these receptors is a person aged 18 to 75 in good health.

The chain couples TRBV7-9 to TRBJ2-1; either TRBD1 or TRBD2 may supply D (7 bases each). Germline CDR1 SEHNR, CDR2 FQNEAQ (reference sequence). The CDR3 runs to 16 residues. The V and J ends lost 4 bases and 7 bases respectively, with 20 bases between them. The chain's CDR3 is CASSSQGGARVNEQFF. The CDR3, as DNA: TGTGCCAGCAGCTCCCAGGGGGGGGCCAGGGTGAATGAGCAGTTCTTC.

The chain uses TRBV27 and TRBJ1-5; 10 bases fit TRBD1. The CDR3 is made up of 17 amino acids. CDR1 and CDR2 from the germline V gene are MNHEY and SMNVEV (reference sequence). Unmatched junction bases numbered 11, after V lost 5 bases and J lost 4 bases. CDR3 sequence (DNA): TGTGCCAGCAGTCCTTACCGGGACAGGGGCGGTAATCAGCCCCAGCATTTT. It codes for CASSPYRDRGGNQPQHF.

The chain uses TRBV20-1 and TRBJ2-7; D gene uncertain. The CDR3 is made up of 11 amino acids. Germline values: CDR1 DFQATT, CDR2 SNEGSKA (reference sequence). Deletions cut 4 bases from V and 0 bases from J, with 4 bases between. CDR3 sequence: CSATRSYEQYF. Written as DNA, the CDR3 is TGCAGTGCTACGCGCTCCTACGAGCAGTACTTC.

The J gene is TRBJ2-3, the V gene TRBV7-9; the match to TRBD2 covers 11 bases. This CDR3 region has 16 residues. Germline CDR1 reads SEHNR; CDR2 reads FQNEAQ (reference sequence). After removal of 3 bases from V and 5 bases from J, the junction contained 7 bases not matched to a gene. In nucleotides, the CDR3 is TGTGCCAGCAGCTTGGGCCTAGCGGGGGGTGTAGATACGCAGTATTTT. Translation gives CASSLGLAGGVDTQYF.

The genes are TRBV23-1 and TRBJ2-2, with TRBD2 as a possible D gene (5 bases). TRBV23-1 counts as an open reading frame of uncertain function. CDR3 length: 16 residues. V lost 8 bases to trimming and J lost 4 bases, with 20 bases between them. The CDR3 nucleotides read TGCGCCAGCTCACCACCCGGGAAGATCCTCACCGGGGAGCTGTTTTTT. As protein: CASSPPGKILTGELFF.

This rearrangement joins TRBV6-5 to TRBJ2-7; D unclear. CDR1 is MNHEY and CDR2 is SVGAGI in the germline V gene. The CDR3 extends over 14 amino acids. Trimming left V 5 bases short and J 0 bases short, with 11 bases between. The CDR3 reads CASSEPRISYEQYF. CDR3 DNA sequence: TGTGCCAGCAGTGAACCCAGAATCTCCTACGAGCAGTACTTC.

This chain connects TRBV12-5 to TRBJ1-6; D not certain. Germline CDR1 and CDR2: LGHNT and FRNRAP. The length of the CDR3 is 12 residues. Deletions cut 6 bases from V and 7 bases from J, with 7 bases between. CDR3 sequence: CASGGLNSPLHF. CDR3 DNA sequence: TGTGCTAGTGGGGGGTTGAATTCACCCCTCCACTTT.

The chain carries TRBV19 and TRBJ2-7; a possible D gene is TRBD1 (5 bases). Trimming removed 0 bases from V and 0 bases from J, with 12 bases in between. Germline V gene lookup returns CDR1 LNHDA and CDR2 SQIVND (reference sequence). The CDR3 runs 16 residues. The CDR3 protein is CASSIDFTGDSYEQYF. In DNA form, the CDR3 reads TGTGCCAGTAGTATAGATTTCACAGGCGACTCCTACGAGCAGTACTTC.

The chain links TRBV6-6 to TRBJ1-1, with a tentative D call TRBD1 (6 bases). V was pared by 2 bases and J by 4 bases, with 14 bases between. Germline V CDR1 and CDR2: MNHNY, SVGAGI (reference sequence). CDR3 length: 15 residues. The CDR3 here is CASSYRGGASTEAFF. The CDR3 nucleotides are TGTGCCAGCAGTTACCGGGGGGGGGCTTCCACTGAAGCTTTCTTT.

The chain uses TRBV13 and TRBJ1-1; D perhaps matches TRBD1 (5 bases). CDR1 and CDR2 from the germline V gene are PRHDT and FYEKMQ (reference sequence). This CDR3 has 15 amino acids. Trimming removed 5 bases from V and 6 bases from J, with 19 bases in between. The CDR3 loop is CASSPDAEGRAEAFF. The CDR3 nucleotides read TGTGCCAGCAGCCCCGATGCGGAGGGGAGGGCTGAAGCTTTCTTT.

The rearrangement links TRBV21-1 to TRBJ1-3. TRBV21-1 is given as a pseudogene. The CDR3 totals 14 residues. The CDR3, as DNA: TGTGCCAGCAGCAAAGGTGGGATTCGAAACACCATATATTTT. It yields the protein CASSKGGIRNTIYF.

This clone occurred once. This chain links TRBV10-3 with TRBJ1-2; tentative D call: TRBD1 (5 bases). In germline, CDR1 is ENHRY, CDR2 SYGVKD. This CDR3 has 14 residues. V lost 8 bases to trimming and J lost 0 bases, with 13 bases between them. CDR3 loop: CAIRQGNSNYGYTF. The CDR3 DNA is TGTGCCATCCGGCAGGGAAACTCTAACTATGGCTACACCTTC.

The chain combines TRBV6-6 with TRBJ2-5, with TRBD1 matching 9 bases. CDR3 length: 15 amino acids. Per germline, CDR1 MNHNY and CDR2 SVGAGI (reference sequence). Losses at the gene ends were 5 bases for V and 2 bases for J; bases not matched to a gene: 6. The CDR3 region has the DNA TGTGCCAGCAGTCGGGACAGGGTCCCTCAAGAGACCCAGTACTTC. Translation gives CASSRDRVPQETQYF.

This clone has just one count. The rearrangement uses TRBV7-2 and TRBJ2-1; TRBD2 is a possible D gene (5 bases). The CDR3 spans 14 residues. Germline loops: CDR1 SGHTA, CDR2 FQGNSA. The V and J ends lost 1 base and 6 bases respectively, with 10 bases between them. The CDR3 bases are TGTGCCAGCAGCTTAGTATTAGCGAGCAATGAGCAGTTCTTC. Residues: CASSLVLASNEQFF.

This sequence joins TRBV7-9 and TRBJ2-1; the match to TRBD2 covers 7 bases. Germline CDR1 is SEHNR and CDR2 is FQNEAQ (reference sequence). The CDR3 is 16 residues long. Trimming removed 5 bases from V and 8 bases from J; junction bases left unmatched: 15. The CDR3: CASSLRLAAGSDEQFF. CDR3 DNA sequence: TGTGCCAGCAGCCTCCGACTAGCCGCGGGTTCCGATGAGCAGTTCTTC.

This clone turned up a few times. J is TRBJ1-4 and V is TRBV2; D is undetermined. V lost 6 bases, J lost 8 bases, and 19 bases lay in between. Germline V gene data show CDR1 as SNHLY and CDR2 as FYNNEI. This CDR3 has 15 amino acids. The CDR3 spells CASSSPGDGLEKLFF. The CDR3 bases are TGTGCCAGCAGCTCACCTGGAGACGGTTTAGAAAAACTGTTTTTT.

The J gene is TRBJ1-2, the V gene TRBV6-6; 10 bases align to TRBD1. J gave up 6 bases and V 5 bases, and 6 bases lay outside the gene matches. This CDR3 contains 14 residues. Germline loops: CDR1 MNHNY, CDR2 SVGAGI (reference sequence). CDR3 in amino acids: CASSPPGTGDGYTF. The CDR3 nucleotides are TGTGCCAGCAGTCCACCTGGGACAGGGGATGGCTACACCTTC.

The chain links TRBV14 to TRBJ1-2; possible D gene TRBD1, 5 bases. Looked up from germline, CDR1 is SGHDN and CDR2 is FVKESK. This CDR3 contains 13 residues. V was clipped by 6 bases and J by 4 bases, with 12 bases between them. CDR3 amino acids: CASSSSGSYGYTF. The CDR3 region has the DNA TGTGCCAGCAGTTCTTCAGGGTCCTATGGCTACACCTTC.

Regarding this clone: At one end the junction does not follow the germline gene, possibly because of a read error. V usage is TRBV6-4 and J usage is TRBJ2-7; no clear D. The CDR3 length is 11 residues. Germline V lookup: CDR1 MRHNA, CDR2 SNTAGT. This CDR3 is CASSDGPKKSF. DNA of the CDR3: TGTGCCAGCAGTGATGGCCCGAAGAAGAGCTTC.

This clone has only one observation. The chain joins TRBV14 to TRBJ2-7, with 8 bases identical to TRBD1. This CDR3 region has 14 residues. Germline CDR1 is SGHDN and CDR2 is FVKESK. The junction had 7 bases not matched to a gene; V was cut back by 4 bases and J by 5 bases. CDR3: CASSRTGRPHEQYF. CDR3 DNA sequence: TGTGCCAGCAGCCGGACAGGGCGACCCCACGAGCAGTACTTC.

The V gene is TRBV7-8, the J gene TRBJ2-7; 9 bases agree with TRBD1. The CDR3 runs to 15 residues. The V segment lost 8 bases and the J segment 7 bases; nucleotides outside the gene matches: 15. CDR1 is SGHVS and CDR2 is FQNEAQ in the germline V gene. In nucleotides, the CDR3 is TGTGCCAGCCGAGATCCGGGGACAGGGATGAGTGAGCAGTACTTC. It codes for CASRDPGTGMSEQYF. Looking up the rest from reference TRBV7-8 and TRBJ2-7 gives the full variable domain: GAGVSQSPRYKVAKRGQDVALRCDPISGHVSLFWYQQALGQGPEFLTYFQNEAQLDKSGLPSDRFFAERPEGSVSTLKIQRTQQEDSAVYLCASRDPGTGMSEQYFGPGTRLTVT.

The J gene is TRBJ1-1, the V gene TRBV5-6, with D possibly matching TRBD1 (5 bases). The germline V and J ends were trimmed by 0 bases and 0 bases, with 6 bases remaining between them. From germline, CDR1 is SGHDT and CDR2 YYEEEE. The CDR3 contains 14 residues. CDR3 in amino acids: CASSLGGMNTEAFF. The CDR3 coding sequence is TGTGCCAGCAGCTTGGGGGGGATGAACACTGAAGCTTTCTTT.

The CDR3 DNA reads TGTGCCATCAGTGAGTTTATCAGGGACTTGGGGACCCAGTACTTC. Translated, it gives CAISEFIRDLGTQYF. The rearrangement uses TRBV10-3 and TRBJ2-5, with D perhaps TRBD2 (6 bases). Per the germline V gene, CDR1 is ENHRY and CDR2 is SYGVKD. The CDR3 extends over 15 amino acids. The V and J ends lost 1 base and 7 bases respectively, with 16 bases between them.

This chain links TRBV7-8 with TRBJ1-6, with unresolved D. Germline V gene data show CDR1 as SGHVS and CDR2 as FQNEAQ. This CDR3 is built from 12 residues. V was cut by 5 bases and J by 10 bases, with 9 bases left in between. This CDR3 reads CASSRALSPLHF. In DNA form, the CDR3 reads TGTGCCAGCAGCCGCGCCCTATCACCCCTCCACTTT.

The chain links TRBV5-1 to TRBJ1-4, with 12 bases lining up with TRBD1. This CDR3 has 15 amino acids. Looked up from germline, CDR1 is SGHRS and CDR2 is YFSETQ. V was pared by 5 bases and J by 10 bases, with 9 bases of the junction left unmatched. The CDR3 coding sequence is TGCGCCAGCAGGAACACCGGGACAGGGGGCGGAAAACTGTTTTTT. Protein sequence: CASRNTGTGGGKLFF. Full variable domain (rest looked up from reference TRBV5-1 and TRBJ1-4): KAGVTQTPRYLIKTRGQQVTLSCSPISGHRSVSWYQQTPGQGLQFLFEYFSETQRNKGNFPGRFSGRQFSNSRSEMNVSTLELGDSALYLCASRNTGTGGGKLFFGSGTQLSVL.

The V call is TRBV10-1, the J call TRBJ2-7, with 9 nucleotides matching TRBD1. Trimming cost V 4 bases and J 5 bases; bases outside gene matches: 6. The CDR3 is made up of 14 amino acids. Germline V gene sequence: CDR1 WNHNN, CDR2 SYGVQD (reference sequence). The CDR3 reads CASSVGDRANEQYF. Written as DNA, the CDR3 is TGCGCCAGCAGTGTCGGGGACAGGGCTAACGAGCAGTACTTC.

Worth noting for this clone: The sample carries other DNA sequences with the same CDR3. The rearrangement links TRBV28 to TRBJ2-7, with TRBD1 as a possible D gene (8 bases). Trimming cost V 2 bases and J 5 bases, with 19 bases left between them. The length of the CDR3 is 16 residues. CDR1 is MDHEN, CDR2 SYDVKM, per germline. CDR3 DNA: TGTGCCAGCAGTTTAGGGGGGGGACAGGCCCCCCACGAGCAGTACTTC. Its translation: CASSLGGGQAPHEQYF.

This sequence joins TRBV15 and TRBJ1-5; maybe TRBD1 (6 bases). Germline CDR1 LNHNV, CDR2 YYDKDF (reference sequence). V was clipped by 3 bases and J by 4 bases, with 10 bases between them. This CDR3 spans 14 amino acids. The CDR3 DNA follows: TGTGCCACCAGCAGGGCAGGGACAAATCAGCCCCAGCATTTT. Its translation is CATSRAGTNQPQHF.